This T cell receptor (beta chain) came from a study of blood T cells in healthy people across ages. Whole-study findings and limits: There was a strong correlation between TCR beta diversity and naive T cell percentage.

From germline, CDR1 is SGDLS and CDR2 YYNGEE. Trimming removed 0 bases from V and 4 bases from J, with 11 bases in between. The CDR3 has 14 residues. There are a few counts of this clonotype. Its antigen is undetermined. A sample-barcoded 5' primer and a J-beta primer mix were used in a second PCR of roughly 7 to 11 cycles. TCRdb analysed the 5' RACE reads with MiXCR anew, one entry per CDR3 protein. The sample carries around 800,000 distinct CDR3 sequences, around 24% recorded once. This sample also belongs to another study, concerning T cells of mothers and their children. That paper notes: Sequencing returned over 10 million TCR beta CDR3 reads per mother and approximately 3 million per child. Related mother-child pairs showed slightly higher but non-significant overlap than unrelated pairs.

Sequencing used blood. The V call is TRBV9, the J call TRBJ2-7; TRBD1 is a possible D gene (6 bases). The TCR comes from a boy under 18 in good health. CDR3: CASSVGGPGYEQYF. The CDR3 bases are TGTGCCAGCAGCGTAGGGGGGCCGGGTTACGAGCAGTACTTC.